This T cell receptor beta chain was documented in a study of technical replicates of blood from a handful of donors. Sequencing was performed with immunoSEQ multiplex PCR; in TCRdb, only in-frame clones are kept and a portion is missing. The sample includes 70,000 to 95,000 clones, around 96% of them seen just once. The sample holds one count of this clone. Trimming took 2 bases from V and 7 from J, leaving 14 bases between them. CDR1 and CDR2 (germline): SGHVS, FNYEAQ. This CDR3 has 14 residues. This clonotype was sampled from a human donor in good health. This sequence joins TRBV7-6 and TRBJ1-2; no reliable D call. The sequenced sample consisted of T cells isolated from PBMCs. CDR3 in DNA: TGTGCCAGCAGCTTACTTGTCGCCTCCAGTGGCTACACCTTC. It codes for CASSLLVASSGYTF.